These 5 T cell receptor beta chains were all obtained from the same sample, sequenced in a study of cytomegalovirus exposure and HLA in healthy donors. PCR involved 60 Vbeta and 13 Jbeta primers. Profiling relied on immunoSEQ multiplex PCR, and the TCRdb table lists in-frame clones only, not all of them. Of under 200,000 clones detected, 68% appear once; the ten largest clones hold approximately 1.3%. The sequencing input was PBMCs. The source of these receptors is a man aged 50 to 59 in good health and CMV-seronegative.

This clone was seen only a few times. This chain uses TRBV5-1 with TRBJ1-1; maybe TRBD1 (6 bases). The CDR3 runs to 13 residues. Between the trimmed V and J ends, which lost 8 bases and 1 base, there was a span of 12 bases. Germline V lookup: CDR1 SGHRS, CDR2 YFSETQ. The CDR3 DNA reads TGCGCCAGTGGGGGACACCCGAACACTGAAGCTTTCTTT. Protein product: CASGGHPNTEAFF.

The CDR3 DNA reads TGTGCCAGCAGCTTATACCCCCAAGGGGTTGGGGAGACCCAGTACTTC. It translates to CASSLYPQGVGETQYF. The V and J genes are TRBV7-2 and TRBJ2-5; D possibly corresponds to TRBD1 (5 bases). CDR1 and CDR2 from the germline V gene are SGHTA and FQGNSA. The V end was cut by 2 bases, the J end by 5 bases, with 18 bases between. The CDR3 runs to 16 residues.

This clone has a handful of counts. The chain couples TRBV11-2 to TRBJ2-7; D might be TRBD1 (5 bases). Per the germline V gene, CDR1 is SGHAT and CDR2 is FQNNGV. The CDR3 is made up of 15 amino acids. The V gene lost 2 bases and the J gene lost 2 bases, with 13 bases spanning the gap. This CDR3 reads CASSLSAGIPYEQYF. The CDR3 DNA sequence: TGTGCCAGCAGCTTATCGGCAGGGATTCCCTACGAGCAGTACTTC.

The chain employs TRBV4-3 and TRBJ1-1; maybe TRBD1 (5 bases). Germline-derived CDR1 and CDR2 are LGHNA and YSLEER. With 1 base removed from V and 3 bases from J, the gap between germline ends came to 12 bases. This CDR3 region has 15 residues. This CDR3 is CASSQGGGRDTEAFF. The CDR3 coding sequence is TGCGCCAGCAGCCAAGGGGGGGGGAGGGACACTGAAGCTTTCTTT.

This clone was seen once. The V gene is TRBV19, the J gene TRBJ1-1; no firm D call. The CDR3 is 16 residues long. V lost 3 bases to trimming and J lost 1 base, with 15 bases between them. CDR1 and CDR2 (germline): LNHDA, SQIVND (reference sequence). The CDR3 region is CASSIFPTLRNTEAFF. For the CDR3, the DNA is TGTGCCAGTAGTATCTTCCCGACACTCCGGAACACTGAAGCTTTCTTT.